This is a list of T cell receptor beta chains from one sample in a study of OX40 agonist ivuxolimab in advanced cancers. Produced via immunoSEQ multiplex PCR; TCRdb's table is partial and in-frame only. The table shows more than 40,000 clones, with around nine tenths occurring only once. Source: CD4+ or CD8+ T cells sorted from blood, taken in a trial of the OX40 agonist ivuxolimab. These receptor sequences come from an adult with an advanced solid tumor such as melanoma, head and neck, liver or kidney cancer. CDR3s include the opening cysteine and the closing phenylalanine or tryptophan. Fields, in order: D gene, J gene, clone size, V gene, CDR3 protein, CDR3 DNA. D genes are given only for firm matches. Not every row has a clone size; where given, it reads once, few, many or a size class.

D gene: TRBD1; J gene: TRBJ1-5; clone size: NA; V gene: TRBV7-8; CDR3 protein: CASSSGGSNQPQHF; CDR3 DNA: TGTGCCAGCAGCTCAGGGGGCAGCAATCAGCCCCAGCATTTT
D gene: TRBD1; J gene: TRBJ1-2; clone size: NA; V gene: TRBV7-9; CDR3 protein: CASSVQGILYGYTF; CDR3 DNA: TGTGCCAGCAGCGTACAGGGGATTCTCTATGGCTACACCTTC
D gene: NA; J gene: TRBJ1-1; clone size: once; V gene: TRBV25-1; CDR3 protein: CASSDRGFTEAFF; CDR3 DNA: TGTGCCAGCAGTGACAGGGGCTTCACTGAAGCTTTCTTT
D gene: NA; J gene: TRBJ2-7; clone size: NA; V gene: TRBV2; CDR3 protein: CASSFRAIRYEQYF; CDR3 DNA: TGTGCCAGCAGTTTCAGGGCTATTCGCTACGAGCAGTACTTC
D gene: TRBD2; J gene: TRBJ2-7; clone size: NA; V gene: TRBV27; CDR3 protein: CASSSDLWRTSYEQYF; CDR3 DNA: TGTGCCAGCAGTTCCGACCTCTGGAGGACTAGCTACGAGCAGTACTTC
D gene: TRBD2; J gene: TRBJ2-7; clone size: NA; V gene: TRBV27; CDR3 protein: CASSLSPGLAGSYEQYF; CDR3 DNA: TGTGCCAGCAGTTTATCCCCTGGGCTAGCGGGATCCTACGAGCAGTACTTC
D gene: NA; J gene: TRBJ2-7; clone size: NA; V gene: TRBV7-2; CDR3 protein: CASSPSGASYEQYF; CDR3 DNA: TGTGCCAGCAGCCCTTCGGGGGCCTCCTACGAGCAGTACTTC
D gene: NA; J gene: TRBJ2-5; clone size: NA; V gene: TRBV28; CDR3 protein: CASSFLGRGNQETQYF; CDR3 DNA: TGTGCCAGCAGTTTCCTGGGGAGGGGGAACCAAGAGACCCAGTACTTC
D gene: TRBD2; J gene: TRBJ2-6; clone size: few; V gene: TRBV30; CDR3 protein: CAWSGLAVSGANVLTF; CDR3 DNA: TGTGCCTGGAGTGGACTAGCGGTCTCTGGGGCCAACGTCCTGACTTTC
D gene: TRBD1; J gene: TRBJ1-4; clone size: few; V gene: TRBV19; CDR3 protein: CASSIRGDRVEKLFF; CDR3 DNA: TGTGCCAGTAGTATTAGGGGAGACAGGGTTGAAAAACTGTTTTTT
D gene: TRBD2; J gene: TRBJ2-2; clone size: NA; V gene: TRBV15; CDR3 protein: CATSPETSGGAVSITGELFF; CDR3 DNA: TGTGCCACCAGCCCAGAGACTAGCGGGGGGGCCGTTTCGATCACCGGGGAGCTGTTTTTT
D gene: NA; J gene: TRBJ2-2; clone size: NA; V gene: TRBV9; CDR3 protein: CASSVPGAGELFF; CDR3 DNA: TGTGCCAGCAGCGTCCCAGGGGCCGGGGAGCTGTTTTTT
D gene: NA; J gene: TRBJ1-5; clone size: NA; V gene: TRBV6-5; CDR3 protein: CASGYPGPQHF; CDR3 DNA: TGTGCCAGCGGCTATCCCGGGCCCCAGCATTTT
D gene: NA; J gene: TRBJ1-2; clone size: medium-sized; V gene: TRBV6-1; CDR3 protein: CASSEFHREYGYTF; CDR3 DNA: TGTGCCAGCAGTGAATTTCACAGGGAATATGGCTACACCTTC
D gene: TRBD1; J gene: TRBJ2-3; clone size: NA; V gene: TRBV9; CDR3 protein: CASSPWTGDTQYF; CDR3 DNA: TGTGCCAGCAGCCCGTGGACAGGGGATACGCAGTATTTT
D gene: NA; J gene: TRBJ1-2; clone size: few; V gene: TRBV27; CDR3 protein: CASSLSIGEGYTF; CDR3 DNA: TGTGCCAGCAGTTTATCCATAGGGGAAGGCTACACCTTC
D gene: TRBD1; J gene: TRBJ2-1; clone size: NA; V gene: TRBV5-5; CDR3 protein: CASSLRDRGFVEQFF; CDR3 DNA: TGTGCCAGCAGCTTGCGGGACAGGGGTTTTGTTGAGCAGTTCTTC
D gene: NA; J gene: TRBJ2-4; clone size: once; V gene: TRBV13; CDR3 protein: CASSFAQTKNIQYF; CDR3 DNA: TGTGCCAGCAGCTTTGCCCAGACCAAAAACATTCAGTACTTC
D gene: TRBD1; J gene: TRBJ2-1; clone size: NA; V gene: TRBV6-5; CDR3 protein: CASTQQGWHEQFF; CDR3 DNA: TGTGCCAGCACCCAACAGGGGTGGCATGAGCAGTTCTTC
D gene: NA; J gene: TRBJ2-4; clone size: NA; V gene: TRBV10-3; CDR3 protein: CAISDPGQGFEDIQYF; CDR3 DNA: TGTGCCATCAGTGATCCGGGGCAGGGCTTCGAGGACATTCAGTACTTC
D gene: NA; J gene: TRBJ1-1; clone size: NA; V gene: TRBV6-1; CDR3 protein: CASSAGAYFMNTEAFF; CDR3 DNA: TGTGCCAGCAGTGCTGGGGCCTATTTTATGAACACTGAAGCTTTCTTT
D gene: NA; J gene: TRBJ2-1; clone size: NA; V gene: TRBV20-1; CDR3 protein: CSGFGNEQFF; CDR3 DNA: TGCAGTGGGTTTGGTAATGAGCAGTTCTTC
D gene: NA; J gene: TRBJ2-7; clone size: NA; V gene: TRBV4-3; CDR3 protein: CASSQDRQGEGPSSYEQYF; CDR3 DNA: TGCGCCAGCAGCCAAGATCGGCAGGGGGAGGGTCCCAGCTCCTACGAGCAGTACTTC
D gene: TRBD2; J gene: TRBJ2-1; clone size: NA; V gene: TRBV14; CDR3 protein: CASSGLAETSYNEQFF; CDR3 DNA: TGTGCCAGCAGCGGGCTAGCGGAAACTTCCTACAATGAGCAGTTCTTC
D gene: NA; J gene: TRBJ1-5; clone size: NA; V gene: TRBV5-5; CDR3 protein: CASSPLSGGSNQPQHF; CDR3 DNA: TGTGCCAGCAGCCCCCTGAGTGGAGGGAGCAATCAGCCCCAGCATTTT
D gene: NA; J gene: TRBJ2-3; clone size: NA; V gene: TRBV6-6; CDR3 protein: CASPGTDTQYF; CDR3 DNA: TGTGCCAGCCCGGGCACAGATACGCAGTATTTT
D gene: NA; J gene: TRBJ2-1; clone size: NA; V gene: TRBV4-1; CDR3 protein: CASSPLRSNEQFF; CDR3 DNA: TGCGCCAGCAGTCCCCTACGTAGCAATGAGCAGTTCTTC
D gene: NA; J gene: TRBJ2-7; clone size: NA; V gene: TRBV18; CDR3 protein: CASSPALVAALPYEQYF; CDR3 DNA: TGTGCCAGCTCACCCGCCTTAGTAGCGGCTCTCCCCTACGAGCAGTACTTC
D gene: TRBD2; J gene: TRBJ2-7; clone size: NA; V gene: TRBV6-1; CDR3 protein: CASSESRGGEFEQYF; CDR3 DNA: TGTGCCAGCAGTGAATCCCGGGGGGGAGAGTTCGAGCAGTACTTC
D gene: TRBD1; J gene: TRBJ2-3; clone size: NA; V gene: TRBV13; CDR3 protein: CASSPRGHSTDTQYF; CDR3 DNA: TGTGCCAGCAGCCCTAGGGGGCATAGCACAGATACGCAGTATTTT
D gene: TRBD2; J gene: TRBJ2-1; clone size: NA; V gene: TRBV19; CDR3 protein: CASSIGLADYNEQFF; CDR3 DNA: TGTGCCAGTAGTATCGGACTAGCGGACTACAATGAGCAGTTCTTC
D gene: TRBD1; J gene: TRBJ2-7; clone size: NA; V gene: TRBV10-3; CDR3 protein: CAISAGQIYEQYF; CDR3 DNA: TGTGCCATCAGTGCGGGACAGATCTACGAGCAGTACTTC
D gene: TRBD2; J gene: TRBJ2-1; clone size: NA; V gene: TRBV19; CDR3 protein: CASSQGLAGYNEQFF; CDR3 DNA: TGTGCCAGTAGCCAGGGACTAGCGGGTTACAATGAGCAGTTCTTC
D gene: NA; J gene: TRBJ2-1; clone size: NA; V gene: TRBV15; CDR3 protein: CATSREGGVDEQFF; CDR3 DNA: TGTGCCACCAGCAGAGAAGGGGGGGTGGATGAGCAGTTCTTC
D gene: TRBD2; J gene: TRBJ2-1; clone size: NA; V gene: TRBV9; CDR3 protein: CASSFRSGENNEQFF; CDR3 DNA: TGTGCCAGCAGCTTTCGTAGCGGGGAGAACAATGAGCAGTTCTTC
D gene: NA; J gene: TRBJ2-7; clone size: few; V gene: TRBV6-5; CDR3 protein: CASSLTPYEQYF; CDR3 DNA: TGTGCCAGCAGCCTCACCCCATACGAGCAGTACTTC
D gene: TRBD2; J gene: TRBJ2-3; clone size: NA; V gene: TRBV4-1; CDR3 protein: CASSQDKTSGADTQYF; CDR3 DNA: TGCGCCAGCAGCCAAGACAAAACTAGCGGCGCAGATACGCAGTATTTT
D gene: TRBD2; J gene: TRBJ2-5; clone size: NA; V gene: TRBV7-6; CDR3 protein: CASSQSPLAGLETQYF; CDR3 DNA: TGTGCCAGCAGCCAAAGCCCACTAGCGGGACTGGAGACCCAGTACTTC
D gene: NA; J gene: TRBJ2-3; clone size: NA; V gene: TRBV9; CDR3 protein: CASSVEGASTDTQYF; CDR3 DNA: TGTGCCAGCAGCGTGGAAGGGGCTAGCACAGATACGCAGTATTTT
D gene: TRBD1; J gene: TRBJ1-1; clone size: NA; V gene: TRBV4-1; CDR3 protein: CASSQEQGNPEAFF; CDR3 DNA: TGCGCCAGCAGCCAGGAACAGGGGAACCCTGAAGCTTTCTTT